The clone carrying this T cell receptor (beta chain) was seen a handful of times. Its target is not known. Germline and junction disagree at one end, which may indicate a read error. Each patient came to thyroid surgery without any prior treatment (of any kind). This specimen comes from a study of metastatic and nonmetastatic thyroid tumors. At the level of the study: Patients with malignant and benign thyroid disease provided blood and tumor or nodule tissue, whose repertoires were compared.

Notes on the study in general: Significantly higher TCR beta diversity was reportedly seen in malignant thyroid tumors than benign nodules, in blood and tumor.

The germline V gene encodes CDR1 LGHNT and CDR2 FRNRAP. The CDR3 contains 14 residues. Original data processing: Construction of a distant-metastasis classifier for papillary thyroid cancer relied on CDR3 differences across clinicopathological groups. With MiXCR, TCRdb called clones anew from the PCR reads. TCRdb, rather than the study authors, made the V and J calls. The profile shows fewer than 5,500 clones, over 30% of them singletons. The receptor's source is a female donor with papillary thyroid cancer or a benign thyroid nodule (not recorded which). Some clones in this sample may be carry-over from other donors' samples. This chain uses TRBV12-5 with TRBJ1-2; TRBD1 matches at 9 bases. Sequenced: adjacent normal tissue. CDR3 region: CASGRDKTGGGCTF. CDR3 nucleotides: TGTGCTAGTGGCCGCGATAAGACAGGGGGGGGCTGCACCTTC.